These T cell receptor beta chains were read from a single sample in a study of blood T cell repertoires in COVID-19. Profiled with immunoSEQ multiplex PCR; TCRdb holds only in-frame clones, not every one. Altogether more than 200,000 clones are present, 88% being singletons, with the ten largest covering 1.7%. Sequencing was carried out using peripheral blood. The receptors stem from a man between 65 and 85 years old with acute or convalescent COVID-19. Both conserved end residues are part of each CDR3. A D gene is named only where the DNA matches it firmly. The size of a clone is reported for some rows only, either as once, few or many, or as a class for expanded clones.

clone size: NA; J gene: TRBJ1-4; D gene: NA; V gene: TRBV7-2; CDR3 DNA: TGTGCCAGCAGCTTAGGGTGGCGGGAAAAACTGTTTTTT; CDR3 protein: CASSLGWREKLFF
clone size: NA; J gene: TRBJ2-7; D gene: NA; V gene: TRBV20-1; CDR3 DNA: TGCAGTGCTAGTTCTTGGGACAACTCCTACGAGCAGTACTTC; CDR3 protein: CSASSWDNSYEQYF
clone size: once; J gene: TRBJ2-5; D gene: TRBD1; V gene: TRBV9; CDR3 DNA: TGTGCCAGCAGCCTCCAACAGGGGCACCAAGAGACCCAGTACTTC; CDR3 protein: CASSLQQGHQETQYF
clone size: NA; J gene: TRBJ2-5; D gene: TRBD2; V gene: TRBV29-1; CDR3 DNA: TGCAGCGTTGCAACTCGGCTAGCGGGAGAGTACCAAGAGACCCAGTACTTC; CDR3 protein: CSVATRLAGEYQETQYF
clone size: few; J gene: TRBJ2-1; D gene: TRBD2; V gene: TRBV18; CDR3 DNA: TGTGCCAGCACGGGACTAGCGGGAGTGGGTGAGCAGTTCTTC; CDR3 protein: CASTGLAGVGEQFF
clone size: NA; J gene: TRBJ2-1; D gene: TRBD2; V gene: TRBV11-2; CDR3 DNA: TGTGCCAGCAGCTTCCCAAGGACTAGCGGGAGCGCGGATGAGCAGTTCTTC; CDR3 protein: CASSFPRTSGSADEQFF
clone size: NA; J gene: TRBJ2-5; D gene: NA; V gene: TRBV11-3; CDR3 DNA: TGTGCCAGCAGTTCTATAGGGGAAGAGACCCAGTACTTC; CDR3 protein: CASSSIGEETQYF
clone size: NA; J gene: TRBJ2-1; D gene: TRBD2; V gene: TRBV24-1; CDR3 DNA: TGTGCCACCAGTGACCCATCCGGGACTAGCGGGAAGATCTACAATGAGCAGTTCTTC; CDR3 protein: CATSDPSGTSGKIYNEQFF
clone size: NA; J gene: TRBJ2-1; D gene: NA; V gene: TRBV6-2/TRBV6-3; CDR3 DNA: TGTGCCAGCAGTATTCTTAGCGGCTCCTACAATGAGCAGTTCTTC; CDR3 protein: CASSILSGSYNEQFF
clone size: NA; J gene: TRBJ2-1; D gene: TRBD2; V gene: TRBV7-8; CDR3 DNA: TGTGCCAGCAGCTTAGCGAGCGGCGGGAGGGCACAGGTGCAGTTCTTC; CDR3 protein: CASSLASGGRAQVQFF
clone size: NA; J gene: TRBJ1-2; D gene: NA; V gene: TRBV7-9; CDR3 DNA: TGTGCCAGCAGCTTAATGTCAGCTAACTATGGCTACACCTTC; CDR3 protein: CASSLMSANYGYTF
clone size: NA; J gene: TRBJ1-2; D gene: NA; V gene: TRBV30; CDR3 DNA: TGTGCCTGGAGTGTGGACTGGCTCCATGGCTACACCTTC; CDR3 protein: CAWSVDWLHGYTF
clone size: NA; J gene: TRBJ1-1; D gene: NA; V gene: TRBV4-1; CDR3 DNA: TGCGCCAGCAGCCAACCCGGAGGGGAGTTGGCTGAAGCTTTCTTT; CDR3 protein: CASSQPGGELAEAFF
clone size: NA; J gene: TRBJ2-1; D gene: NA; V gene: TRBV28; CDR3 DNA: TGTGCCAGCAGTGATAGGAGTGACAATGAGCAGTTCTTC; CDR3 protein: CASSDRSDNEQFF
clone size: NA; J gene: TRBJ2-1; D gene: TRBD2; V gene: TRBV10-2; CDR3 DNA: TGCGCCAGCAAAGAGCTGGCGGGAGCCTACAATGAGCAGTTCTTC; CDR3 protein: CASKELAGAYNEQFF
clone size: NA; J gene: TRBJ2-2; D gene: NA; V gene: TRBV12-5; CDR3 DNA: TGTGCTAGTGGTTTGCTCCCCGGGGAGCTGTTTTTT; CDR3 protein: CASGLLPGELFF
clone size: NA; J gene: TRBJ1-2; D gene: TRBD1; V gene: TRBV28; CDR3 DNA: TGTGCCAGCAGTTTGGGCAGGGGGCAGGCTAACTATGGCTACACCTTC; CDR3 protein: CASSLGRGQANYGYTF
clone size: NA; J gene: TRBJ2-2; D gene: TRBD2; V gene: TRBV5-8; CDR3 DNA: TGTGCCAGCAGCGCAAGGACTAGCGGGACGAACACCGGGGAGCTGTTTTTT; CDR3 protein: CASSARTSGTNTGELFF
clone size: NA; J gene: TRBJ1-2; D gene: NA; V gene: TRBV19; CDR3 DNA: TGTGCCAGTAGCCCGGGAGGGTTCGGGGGTGGCTACACCTTC; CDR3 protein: CASSPGGFGGGYTF
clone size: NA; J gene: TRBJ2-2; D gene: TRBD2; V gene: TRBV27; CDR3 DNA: TGTGCCAGCAGATCAACCGGGACTAGTAACCCCGGGGAGCTGTTTTTT; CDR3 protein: CASRSTGTSNPGELFF
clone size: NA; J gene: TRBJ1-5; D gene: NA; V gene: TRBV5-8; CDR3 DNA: TGTGCCAGCAGCTTCAGCAGGACACATAGCAATCAGCCCCAGCATTTT; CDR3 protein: CASSFSRTHSNQPQHF
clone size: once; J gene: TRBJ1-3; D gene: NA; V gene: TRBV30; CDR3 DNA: TGTGCCTGGAGTCCGTCGAGCTCTGGAAACACCATATATTTT; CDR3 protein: CAWSPSSSGNTIYF
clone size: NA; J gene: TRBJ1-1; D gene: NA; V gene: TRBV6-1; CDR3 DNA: TGTGCCAGCAGTGAACGGGAGGGGCTTCGCCCTGAAGCTTTCTTT; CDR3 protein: CASSEREGLRPEAFF
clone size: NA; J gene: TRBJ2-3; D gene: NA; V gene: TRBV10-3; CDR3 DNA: TGTGCCACCCTGAGCCGGGACTCCACAGATACGCAGTATTTT; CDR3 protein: CATLSRDSTDTQYF
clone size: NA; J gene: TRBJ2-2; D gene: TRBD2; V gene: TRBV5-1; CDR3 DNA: TGCGCCAGCAGACTAGCGGGAAAGAACACCGGGGAGCTGTTTTTT; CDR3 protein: CASRLAGKNTGELFF
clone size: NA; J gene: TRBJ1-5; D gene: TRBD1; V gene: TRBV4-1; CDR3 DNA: TGCGCCAGCAGCCAAGAAGGACAGGGAACCCAGCCCCAGCATTTT; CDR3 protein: CASSQEGQGTQPQHF
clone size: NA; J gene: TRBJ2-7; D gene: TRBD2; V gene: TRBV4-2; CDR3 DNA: TGTGCCAGCAGCCAAGAGAGTCTAGCGGGAGGTAGCTCCTACGAGCAGTACTTC; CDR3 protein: CASSQESLAGGSSYEQYF
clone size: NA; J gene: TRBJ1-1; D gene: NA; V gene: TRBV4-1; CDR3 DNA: TGCGCCAGCAGCCAAGTGGAGGGGGGGGCTGAAGCTTTCTTT; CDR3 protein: CASSQVEGGAEAFF